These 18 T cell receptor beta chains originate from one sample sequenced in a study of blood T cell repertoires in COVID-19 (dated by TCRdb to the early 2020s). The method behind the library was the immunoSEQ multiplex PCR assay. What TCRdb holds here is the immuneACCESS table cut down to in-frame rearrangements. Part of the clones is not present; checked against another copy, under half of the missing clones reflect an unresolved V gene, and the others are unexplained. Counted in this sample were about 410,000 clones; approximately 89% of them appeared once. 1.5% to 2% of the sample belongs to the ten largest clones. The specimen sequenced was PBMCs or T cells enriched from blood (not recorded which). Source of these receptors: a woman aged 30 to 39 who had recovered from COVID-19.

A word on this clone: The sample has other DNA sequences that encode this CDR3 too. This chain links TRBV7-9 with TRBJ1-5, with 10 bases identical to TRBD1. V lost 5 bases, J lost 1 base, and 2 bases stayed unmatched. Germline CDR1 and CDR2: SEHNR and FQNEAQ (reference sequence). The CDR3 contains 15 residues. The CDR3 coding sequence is TGTGCCAGCAGCCCGGGACAGGGGAGCAATCAGCCCCAGCATTTT. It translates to CASSPGQGSNQPQHF.

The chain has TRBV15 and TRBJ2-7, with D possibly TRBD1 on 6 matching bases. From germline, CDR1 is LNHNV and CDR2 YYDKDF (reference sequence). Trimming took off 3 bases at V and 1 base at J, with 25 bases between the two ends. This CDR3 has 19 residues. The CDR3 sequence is CATSRVTGVPRDRSYEQYF. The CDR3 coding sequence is TGTGCCACCAGCAGGGTGACAGGTGTCCCAAGAGATCGATCCTACGAGCAGTACTTC. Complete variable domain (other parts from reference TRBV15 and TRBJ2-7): DAMVIQNPRYQVTQFGKPVTLSCSQTLNHNVMYWYQQKSSQAPKLLFHYYDKDFNNEADTPDNFQSRRPNTSFCFLDIRSPGLGDTAMYLCATSRVTGVPRDRSYEQYFGPGTRLTVT.

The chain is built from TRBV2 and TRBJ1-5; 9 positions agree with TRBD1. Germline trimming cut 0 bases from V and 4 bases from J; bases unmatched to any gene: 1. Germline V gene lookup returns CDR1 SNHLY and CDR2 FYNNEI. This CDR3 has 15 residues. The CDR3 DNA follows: TGTGCCAGCAGTGAAGCCGACAGGGGGAATCAGCCCCAGCATTTT. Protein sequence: CASSEADRGNQPQHF.

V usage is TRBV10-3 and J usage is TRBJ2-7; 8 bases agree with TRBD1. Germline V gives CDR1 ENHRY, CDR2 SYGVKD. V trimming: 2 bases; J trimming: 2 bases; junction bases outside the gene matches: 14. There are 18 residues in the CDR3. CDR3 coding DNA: TGTGCCATCAGTGAGCCGGAGTACGGACAGGGCGATGCCTACGAGCAGTACTTC. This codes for CAISEPEYGQGDAYEQYF.

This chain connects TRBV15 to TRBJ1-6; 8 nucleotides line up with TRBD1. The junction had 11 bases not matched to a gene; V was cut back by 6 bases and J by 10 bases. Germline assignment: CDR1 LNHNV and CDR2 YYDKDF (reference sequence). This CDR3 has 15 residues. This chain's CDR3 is CATSILTGEESPLHF. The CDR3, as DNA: TGTGCCACCAGTATTCTGACAGGGGAGGAATCACCCCTCCACTTT.

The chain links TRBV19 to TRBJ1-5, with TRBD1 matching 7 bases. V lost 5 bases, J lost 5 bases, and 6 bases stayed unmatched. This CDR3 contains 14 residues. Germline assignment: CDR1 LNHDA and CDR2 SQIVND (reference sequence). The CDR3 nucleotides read TGTGCCAGTAGTCGGAACAGGGGAGATCAGCCCCAGCATTTT. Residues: CASSRNRGDQPQHF. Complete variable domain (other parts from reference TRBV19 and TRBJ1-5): DGGITQSPKYLFRKEGQNVTLSCEQNLNHDAMYWYRQDPGQGLRLIYYSQIVNDFQKGDIAEGYSVSREKKESFPLTVTSAQKNPTAFYLCASSRNRGDQPQHFGDGTRLSIL.

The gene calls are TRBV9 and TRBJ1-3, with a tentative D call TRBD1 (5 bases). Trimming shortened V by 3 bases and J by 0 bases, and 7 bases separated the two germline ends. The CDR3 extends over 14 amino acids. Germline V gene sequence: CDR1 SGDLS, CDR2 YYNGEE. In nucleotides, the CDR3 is TGTGCCAGCAGCGCCAGGGTCTCTGGAAACACCATATATTTT. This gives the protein CASSARVSGNTIYF. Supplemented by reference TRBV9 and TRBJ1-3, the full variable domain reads DSGVTQTPKHLITATGQRVTLRCSPRSGDLSVYWYQQSLDQGLQFLIQYYNGEERAKGNILERFSAQQFPDLHSELNLSSLELGDSALYFCASSARVSGNTIYFGEGSWLTVV.

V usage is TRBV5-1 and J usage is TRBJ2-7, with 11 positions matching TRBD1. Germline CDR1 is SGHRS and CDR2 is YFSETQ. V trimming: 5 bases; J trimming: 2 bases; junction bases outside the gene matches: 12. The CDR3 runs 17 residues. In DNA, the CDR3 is TGCGCCAGCAGACGCAGAGAACCGGGACAGGGGGCCTACGAGCAGTACTTC. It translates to CASRRREPGQGAYEQYF.

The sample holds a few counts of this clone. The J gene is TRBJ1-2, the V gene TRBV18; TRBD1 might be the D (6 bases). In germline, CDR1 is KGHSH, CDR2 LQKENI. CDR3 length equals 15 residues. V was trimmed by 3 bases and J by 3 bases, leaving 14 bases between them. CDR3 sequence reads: CASSPTHGQYYGYTF. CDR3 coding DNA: TGTGCCAGCTCACCTACTCATGGACAGTACTATGGCTACACCTTC.

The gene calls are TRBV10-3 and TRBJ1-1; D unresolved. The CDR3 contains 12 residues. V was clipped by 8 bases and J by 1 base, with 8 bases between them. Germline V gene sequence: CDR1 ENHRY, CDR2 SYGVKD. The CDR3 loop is CAIAGPNTEAFF. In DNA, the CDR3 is TGTGCCATCGCAGGCCCGAACACTGAAGCTTTCTTT.

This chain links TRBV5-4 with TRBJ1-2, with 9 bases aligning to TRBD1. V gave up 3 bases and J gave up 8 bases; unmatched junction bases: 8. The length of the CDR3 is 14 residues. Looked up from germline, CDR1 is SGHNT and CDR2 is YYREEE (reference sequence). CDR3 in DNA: TGTGCCAGCAGCTCAACCGGGACAGGGAAAGGCTACACCTTC. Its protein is CASSSTGTGKGYTF.

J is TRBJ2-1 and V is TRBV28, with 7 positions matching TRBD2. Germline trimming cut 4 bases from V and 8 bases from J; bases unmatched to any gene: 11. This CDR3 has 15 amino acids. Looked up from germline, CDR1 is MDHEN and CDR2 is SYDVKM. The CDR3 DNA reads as TGTGCCAGCAGTTCTAGCGGAGGCTACGTTCATGAGCAGTTCTTC. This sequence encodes CASSSSGGYVHEQFF.

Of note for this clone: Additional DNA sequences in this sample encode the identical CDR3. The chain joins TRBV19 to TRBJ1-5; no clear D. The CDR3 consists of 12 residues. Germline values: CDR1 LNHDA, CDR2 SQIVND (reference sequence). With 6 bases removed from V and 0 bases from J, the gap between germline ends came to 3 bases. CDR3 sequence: CASRYSNQPQHF. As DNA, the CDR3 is TGTGCCAGTAGATATAGCAATCAGCCCCAGCATTTT.

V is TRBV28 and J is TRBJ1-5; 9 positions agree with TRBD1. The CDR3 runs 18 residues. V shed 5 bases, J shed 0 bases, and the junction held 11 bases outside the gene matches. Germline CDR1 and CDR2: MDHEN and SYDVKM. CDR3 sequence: CASSLRTGERYSNQPQHF. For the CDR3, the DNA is TGTGCCAGCAGTCTGCGGACAGGGGAGAGATATAGCAATCAGCCCCAGCATTTT.

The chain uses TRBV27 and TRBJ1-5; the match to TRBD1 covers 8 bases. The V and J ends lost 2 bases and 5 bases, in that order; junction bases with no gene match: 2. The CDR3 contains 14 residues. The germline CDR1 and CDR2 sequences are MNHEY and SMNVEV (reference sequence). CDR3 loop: CASSLNRGYQPQHF. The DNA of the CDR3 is TGTGCCAGCAGTTTAAACAGGGGGTATCAGCCCCAGCATTTT.

As DNA, the CDR3 is TGTGCCAGCAGCCGACTAGCGGGAGGGCACAATGAGCAGTTCTTC. It specifies CASSRLAGGHNEQFF. This rearrangement joins TRBV7-3 to TRBJ2-1; 14 bases match TRBD2. The ends lost 5 bases at V and 5 bases at J; junction bases unmatched: 2. This CDR3 has 15 residues. Germline CDR1 and CDR2: SGHTA and FQGTGA.

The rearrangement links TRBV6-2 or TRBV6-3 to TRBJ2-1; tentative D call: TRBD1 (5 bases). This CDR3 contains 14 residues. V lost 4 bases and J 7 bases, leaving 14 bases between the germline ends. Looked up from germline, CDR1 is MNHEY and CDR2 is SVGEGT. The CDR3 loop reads CASSFSRVLNEQFF. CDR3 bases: TGTGCCAGCAGTTTCTCCAGGGTATTGAATGAGCAGTTCTTC.

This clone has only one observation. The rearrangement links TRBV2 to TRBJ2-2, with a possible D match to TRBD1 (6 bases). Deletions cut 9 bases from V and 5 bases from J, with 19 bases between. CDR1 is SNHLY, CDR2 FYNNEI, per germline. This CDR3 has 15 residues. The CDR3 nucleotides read TGTGCCAGGAGGCGTGCCCCAGGGGCAACCGGGGAGCTGTTTTTT. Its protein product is CARRRAPGATGELFF.